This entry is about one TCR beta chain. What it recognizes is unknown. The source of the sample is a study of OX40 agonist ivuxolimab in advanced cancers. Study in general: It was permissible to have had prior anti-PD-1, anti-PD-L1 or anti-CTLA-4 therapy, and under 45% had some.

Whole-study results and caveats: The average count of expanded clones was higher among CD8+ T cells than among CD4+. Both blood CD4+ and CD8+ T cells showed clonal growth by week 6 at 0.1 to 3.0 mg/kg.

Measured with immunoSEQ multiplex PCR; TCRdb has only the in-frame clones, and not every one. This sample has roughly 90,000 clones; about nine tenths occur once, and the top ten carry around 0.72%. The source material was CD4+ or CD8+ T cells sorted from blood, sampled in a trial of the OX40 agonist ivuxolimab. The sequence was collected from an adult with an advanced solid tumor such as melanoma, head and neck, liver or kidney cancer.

CDR3 in DNA: TGTGCCAGCAGCGACCCGGGACCGCCCAACTACGAGCAGTACTTC. It translates to CASSDPGPPNYEQYF. The rearrangement joins TRBV7-8 to TRBJ2-7; D may correspond to TRBD1 or TRBD2 (5 bases each). The ends were cut back, 5 bases at V and 3 bases at J, with 17 bases in the middle. This CDR3 has 15 residues. Germline V gene lookup returns CDR1 SGHVS and CDR2 FQNEAQ.